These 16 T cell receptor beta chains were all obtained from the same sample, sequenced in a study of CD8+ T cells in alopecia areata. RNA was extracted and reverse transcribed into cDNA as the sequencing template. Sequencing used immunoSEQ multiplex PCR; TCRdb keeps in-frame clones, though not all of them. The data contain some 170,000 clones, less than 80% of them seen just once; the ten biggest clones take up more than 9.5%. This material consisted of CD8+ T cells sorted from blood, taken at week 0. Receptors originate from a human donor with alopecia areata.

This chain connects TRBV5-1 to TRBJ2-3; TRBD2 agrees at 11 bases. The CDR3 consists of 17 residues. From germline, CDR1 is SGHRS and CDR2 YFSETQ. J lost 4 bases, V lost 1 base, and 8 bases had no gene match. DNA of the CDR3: TGCGCCAGCAGCTTGACCATTAGCGGGGGGGCCGCAGATACGCAGTATTTT. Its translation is CASSLTISGGAADTQYF.

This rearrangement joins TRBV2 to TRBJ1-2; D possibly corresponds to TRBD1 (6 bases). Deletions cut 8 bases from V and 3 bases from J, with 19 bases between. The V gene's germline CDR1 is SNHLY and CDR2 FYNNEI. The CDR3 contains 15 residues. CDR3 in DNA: TGTGCCAGCCTACGCCGGGGGGGGCCCGACTATGGCTACACCTTC. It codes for CASLRRGGPDYGYTF.

CDR3 in DNA: TGCGCCAGGGTACCGGGACTAGCGGTGGACTACGAGCAGTACTTC. Translating it yields CARVPGLAVDYEQYF. The rearrangement joins TRBV10-1 to TRBJ2-7; 11 bases are shared with TRBD2. This CDR3 is 15 amino acids long. Per the germline V gene, CDR1 is WNHNN and CDR2 is SYGVQD (reference sequence). V shed 9 bases, J shed 3 bases, and the junction held 10 bases outside the gene matches.

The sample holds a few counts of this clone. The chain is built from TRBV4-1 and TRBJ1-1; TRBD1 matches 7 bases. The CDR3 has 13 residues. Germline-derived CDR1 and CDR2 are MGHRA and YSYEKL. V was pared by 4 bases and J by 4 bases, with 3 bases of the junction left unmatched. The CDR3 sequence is CASSRGQVTEAFF. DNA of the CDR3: TGCGCCAGCAGCCGCGGACAGGTCACTGAAGCTTTCTTT.

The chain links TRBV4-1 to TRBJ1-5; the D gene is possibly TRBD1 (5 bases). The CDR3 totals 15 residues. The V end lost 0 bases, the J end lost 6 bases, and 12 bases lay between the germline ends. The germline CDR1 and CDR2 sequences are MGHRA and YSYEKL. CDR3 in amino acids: CASSQDVGLGQPQHF. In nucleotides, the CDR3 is TGCGCCAGCAGCCAAGATGTGGGGCTTGGTCAGCCCCAGCATTTT.

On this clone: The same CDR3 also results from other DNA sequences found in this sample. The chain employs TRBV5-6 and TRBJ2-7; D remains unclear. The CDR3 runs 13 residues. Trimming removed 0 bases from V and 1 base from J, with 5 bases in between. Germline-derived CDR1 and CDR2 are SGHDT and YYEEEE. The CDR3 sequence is CASSLGRSYEQYF. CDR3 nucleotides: TGTGCCAGCAGCTTGGGCAGATCCTACGAGCAGTACTTC.

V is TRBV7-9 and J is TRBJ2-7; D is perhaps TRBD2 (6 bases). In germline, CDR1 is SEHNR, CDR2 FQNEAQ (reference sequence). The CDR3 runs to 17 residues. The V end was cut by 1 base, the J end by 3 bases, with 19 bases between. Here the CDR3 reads CASSLGGSWREDYEQYF. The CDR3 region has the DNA TGTGCCAGCAGCTTAGGGGGCTCTTGGAGGGAAGACTACGAGCAGTACTTC.

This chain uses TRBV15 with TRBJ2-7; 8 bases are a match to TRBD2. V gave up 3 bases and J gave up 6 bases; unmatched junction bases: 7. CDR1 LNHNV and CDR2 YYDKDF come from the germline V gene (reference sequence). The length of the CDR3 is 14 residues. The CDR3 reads CATSSRGGMIEQYF. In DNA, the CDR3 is TGTGCCACCAGCAGCCGGGGGGGGATGATCGAGCAGTACTTC. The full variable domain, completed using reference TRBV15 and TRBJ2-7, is DAMVIQNPRYQVTQFGKPVTLSCSQTLNHNVMYWYQQKSSQAPKLLFHYYDKDFNNEADTPDNFQSRRPNTSFCFLDIRSPGLGDTAMYLCATSSRGGMIEQYFGPGTRLTVT.

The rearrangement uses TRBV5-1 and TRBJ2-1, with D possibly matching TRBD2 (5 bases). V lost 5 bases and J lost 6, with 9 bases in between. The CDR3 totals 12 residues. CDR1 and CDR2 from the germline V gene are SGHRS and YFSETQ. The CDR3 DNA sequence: TGCGCCAGCAGAATTGCGGGCAATGAGCAGTTCTTC. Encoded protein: CASRIAGNEQFF.

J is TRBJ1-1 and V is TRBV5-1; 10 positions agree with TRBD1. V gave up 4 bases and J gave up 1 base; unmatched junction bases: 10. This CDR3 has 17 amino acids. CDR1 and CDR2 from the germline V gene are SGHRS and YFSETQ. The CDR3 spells CASSPWTGGLPNTEAFF. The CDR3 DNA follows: TGCGCCAGCAGCCCTTGGACAGGGGGTCTTCCGAACACTGAAGCTTTCTTT.

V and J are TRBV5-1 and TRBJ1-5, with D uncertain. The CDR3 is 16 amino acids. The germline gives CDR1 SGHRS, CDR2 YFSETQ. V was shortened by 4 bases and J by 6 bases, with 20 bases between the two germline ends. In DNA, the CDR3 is TGCGCCAGCAGCCCCTTCGGACCCGAGGCGGGTCAGCCCCAGCATTTT. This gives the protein CASSPFGPEAGQPQHF.

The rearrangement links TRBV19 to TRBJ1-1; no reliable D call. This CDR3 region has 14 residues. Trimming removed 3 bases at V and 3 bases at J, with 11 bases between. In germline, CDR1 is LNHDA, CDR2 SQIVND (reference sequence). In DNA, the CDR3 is TGTGCCAGTAGTATTGGGAGAGGGTACACTGAAGCTTTCTTT. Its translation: CASSIGRGYTEAFF.

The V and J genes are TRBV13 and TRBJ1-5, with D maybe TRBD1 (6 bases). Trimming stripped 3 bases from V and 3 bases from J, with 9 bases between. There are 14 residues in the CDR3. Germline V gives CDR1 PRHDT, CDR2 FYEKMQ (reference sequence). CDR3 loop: CASSFSGVNQPQHF. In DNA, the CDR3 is TGTGCCAGCAGCTTCTCAGGGGTCAATCAGCCCCAGCATTTT. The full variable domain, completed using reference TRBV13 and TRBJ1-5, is AAGVIQSPRHLIKEKRETATLKCYPIPRHDTVYWYQQGPGQDPQFLISFYEKMQSDKGSIPDRFSAQQFSDYHSELNMSSLELGDSALYFCASSFSGVNQPQHFGDGTRLSIL.

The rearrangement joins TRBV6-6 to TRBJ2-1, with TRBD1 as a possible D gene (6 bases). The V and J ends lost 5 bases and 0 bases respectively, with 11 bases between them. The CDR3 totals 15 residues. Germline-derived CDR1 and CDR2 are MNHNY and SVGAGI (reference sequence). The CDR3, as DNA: TGTGCCAGCAGTCTAGACAGGAGCTCCTACAATGAGCAGTTCTTC. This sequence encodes CASSLDRSSYNEQFF.

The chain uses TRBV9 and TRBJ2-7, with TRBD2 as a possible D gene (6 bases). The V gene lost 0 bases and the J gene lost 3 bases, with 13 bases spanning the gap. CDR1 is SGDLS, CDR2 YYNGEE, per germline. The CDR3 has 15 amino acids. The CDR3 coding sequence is TGTGCCAGCAGCGTAGGCGGAGGGATATACTACGAGCAGTACTTC. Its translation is CASSVGGGIYYEQYF.

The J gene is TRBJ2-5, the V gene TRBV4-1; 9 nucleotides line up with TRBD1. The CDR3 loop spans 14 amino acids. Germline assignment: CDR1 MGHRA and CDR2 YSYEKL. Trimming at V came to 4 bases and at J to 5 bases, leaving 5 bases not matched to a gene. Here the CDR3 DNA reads TGCGCCAGCAGCCCGGACAGGGGCTGGGAGACCCAGTACTTC. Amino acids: CASSPDRGWETQYF.